Each of the 28 T cell receptor beta chains below was sequenced from the same sample in a study of PD-1 blockade in mismatch repair-deficient tumors. Sequencing used immunoSEQ multiplex PCR; TCRdb keeps in-frame clones, though not all of them. The data contain 120,000 or so clones, about 88% of them seen just once; the ten biggest clones take up approximately 12%. This sample comprised peripheral blood, obtained 44 weeks after starting pembrolizumab. The source of these receptors is an adult with mismatch repair-deficient cancer.

The gene calls are TRBV28 and TRBJ1-4; D not resolved. Germline CDR1 is MDHEN and CDR2 is SYDVKM. V shed 3 bases and J shed 0 bases, with 8 bases lying between them. The CDR3 is 15 amino acids. The CDR3 reads CASSFSVATNEKLFF. CDR3 sequence (DNA): TGTGCCAGCAGTTTCTCAGTGGCAACTAATGAAAAACTGTTTTTT.

J is TRBJ2-5 and V is TRBV5-1, with TRBD2 matching 11 bases. With V trimmed by 5 bases and J by 3 bases, 6 bases remained unmatched. The CDR3 extends over 15 amino acids. Germline CDR1 is SGHRS and CDR2 is YFSETQ. Here the CDR3 DNA reads TGCGCCAGCAGGCGCGGGACTAGCGGCAAAGAGACCCAGTACTTC. Its translation is CASRRGTSGKETQYF.

The J gene is TRBJ2-3, the V gene TRBV9; a weak D match, TRBD2 (5 bases). The ends were cut back, 0 bases at V and 4 bases at J, with 12 bases in the middle. CDR1 and CDR2 (germline): SGDLS, YYNGEE. CDR3 length equals 15 residues. This CDR3 reads CASSVAPGFADTQYF. The DNA for the CDR3 is TGTGCCAGCAGCGTAGCTCCGGGATTTGCAGATACGCAGTATTTT.

The chain joins TRBV6-6 to TRBJ2-5, with D perhaps assigned TRBD1 or TRBD2 (6 bases each). V lost 2 bases and J lost 3, with 13 bases in between. Looked up from germline, CDR1 is MNHNY and CDR2 is SVGAGI (reference sequence). The CDR3 covers 15 residues. CDR3 residues: CASSYAYRGEETQYF. CDR3 nucleotide sequence: TGTGCCAGCAGTTACGCGTATAGGGGGGAAGAGACCCAGTACTTC.

The chain recombines TRBV4-1 with TRBJ2-2, with D maybe TRBD2 (5 bases). Trimming shortened V by 3 bases and J by 4 bases, and 21 bases separated the two germline ends. Germline V CDR1 and CDR2: MGHRA, YSYEKL. This CDR3 region has 18 residues. The CDR3 nucleotides are TGCGCCAGCAGCCATTTGCTAGCTGCACCCCCGAGCACCGGGGAGCTGTTTTTT. It yields the protein CASSHLLAAPPSTGELFF.

The gene calls are TRBV27 and TRBJ2-1, with 7 bases aligning to TRBD2. Germline V gene lookup returns CDR1 MNHEY and CDR2 SMNVEV (reference sequence). There are 12 residues in the CDR3. The V segment lost 7 bases and the J segment 7 bases; nucleotides outside the gene matches: 4. The CDR3, as DNA: TGTGCCAGCATCGGGGGGAGGAATGAGCAGTTCTTC. Translated: CASIGGRNEQFF.

The chain couples TRBV28 to TRBJ2-7; D could derive from TRBD1 or TRBD2 (5 bases each). CDR3 size: 15 residues. Germline V gene lookup returns CDR1 MDHEN and CDR2 SYDVKM. V shed 1 base and J shed 1 base, with 11 bases lying between them. The CDR3 region is CASSLLGTRSYEQYF. CDR3 DNA: TGTGCCAGCAGTTTATTGGGGACCCGATCCTACGAGCAGTACTTC. The full variable domain, its missing parts supplied by reference TRBV28 and TRBJ2-7, is DVKVTQSSRYLVKRTGEKVFLECVQDMDHENMFWYRQDPGLGLRLIYFSYDVKMKEKGDIPEGYSVSREKKERFSLILESASTNQTSMYLCASSLLGTRSYEQYFGPGTRLTVT.

V usage is TRBV5-6 and J usage is TRBJ2-3; TRBD2 is a possible D gene (5 bases). Per germline, CDR1 SGHDT and CDR2 YYEEEE. This CDR3 has 18 amino acids. Trimming stripped 1 base from V and 6 bases from J, with 24 bases between. This CDR3 reads CASSLLTLARTTGDTQYF. The CDR3, as DNA: TGTGCCAGCAGCTTGTTAACATTAGCGAGAACGACCGGCGATACGCAGTATTTT.

The chain combines TRBV6-5 with TRBJ2-5; 8 nucleotides align to TRBD2. From germline, CDR1 is MNHEY and CDR2 SVGAGI. The CDR3 extends over 15 amino acids. Trimming removed 6 bases from V and 5 bases from J; junction bases left unmatched: 11. Here the CDR3 DNA reads TGTGCCAGCAGCGCCCTACGGGGCGGGGGGGAGACCCAGTACTTC. Its translation is CASSALRGGGETQYF.

V is TRBV30 and J is TRBJ2-7; TRBD2 is a possible D gene (6 bases). Trimming cost V 3 bases and J 10 bases, with 16 bases left between them. CDR1 is GTSNPN and CDR2 is SVGIG in the germline V gene (reference sequence). The CDR3 is 12 residues long. CDR3 residues: CAWSGSSYAQYF. The CDR3 DNA reads as TGTGCCTGGAGCGGGAGCAGCTACGCCCAGTACTTC.

The chain recombines TRBV29-1 with TRBJ1-1; perhaps TRBD1 as D (6 bases). The germline gives CDR1 SQVTM, CDR2 ANQGSEA. CDR3 length: 12 residues. V lost 4 bases and J 5 bases, leaving 11 bases between the germline ends. CDR3 protein: CSVARGETEAFF. CDR3 DNA sequence: TGCAGCGTTGCCAGGGGTGAGACTGAAGCTTTCTTT. The entire variable domain, with the rest obtained from reference TRBV29-1 and TRBJ1-1, is as follows: SAVISQKPSRDICQRGTSLTIQCQVDSQVTMMFWYRQQPGQSLTLIATANQGSEATYESGFVIDKFPISRPNLTFSTLTVSNMSPEDSSIYLCSVARGETEAFFGQGTRLTVV.

This chain connects TRBV30 to TRBJ1-2, with 7 positions matching TRBD1. There are 17 residues in the CDR3. V was pared by 0 bases and J by 5 bases, with 15 bases of the junction left unmatched. Germline V gives CDR1 GTSNPN, CDR2 SVGIG (reference sequence). This CDR3 reads CAWSVESRGRGEYGYTF. DNA for the CDR3: TGTGCCTGGAGTGTAGAGAGCCGGGGCAGGGGGGAATATGGCTACACCTTC.

This chain connects TRBV5-4 to TRBJ2-7; 11 positions match TRBD2. Losses at the gene ends were 0 bases for V and 5 bases for J; bases not matched to a gene: 4. The germline V gene has CDR1 SGHNT and CDR2 YYREEE (reference sequence). The CDR3 has 15 residues. The CDR3 nucleotides read TGTGCCAGCAGCTTGGCCGGGACTAGCGGCCACGAGCAGTACTTC. Its protein product is CASSLAGTSGHEQYF.

This chain connects TRBV10-3 to TRBJ2-3; maybe TRBD1 (6 bases). Trimming left V 3 bases short and J 7 bases short, with 14 bases between. The CDR3 is made up of 14 amino acids. Germline V gives CDR1 ENHRY, CDR2 SYGVKD. For the CDR3, the DNA is TGTGCCATCAGTGAAACAGGGTGGAACCATACGCAGTATTTT. It yields the protein CAISETGWNHTQYF.

This chain connects TRBV5-1 to TRBJ1-1; weak D call: TRBD1 (5 bases). This CDR3 is 14 amino acids long. V lost 4 bases and J lost 3, with 13 bases in between. CDR1 and CDR2 from the germline V gene are SGHRS and YFSETQ. The CDR3 DNA sequence: TGCGCCAGCAGCACAACCGGGACGGACACTGAAGCTTTCTTT. It specifies CASSTTGTDTEAFF.

V and J are TRBV6-5 and TRBJ1-2, with no clear D. This CDR3 spans 12 amino acids. The V and J ends lost 5 bases and 4 bases respectively, with 8 bases between them. Germline CDR1 reads MNHEY; CDR2 reads SVGAGI. Here the CDR3 reads CASSGDVYGYTF. CDR3 DNA: TGTGCCAGCAGTGGGGATGTCTATGGCTACACCTTC.

V usage is TRBV6-5 and J usage is TRBJ2-2; D possibly corresponds to TRBD1 (6 bases). The V and J ends lost 6 bases and 3 bases respectively, with 14 bases between them. Per germline, CDR1 MNHEY and CDR2 SVGAGI. CDR3 length: 15 residues. The CDR3 reads CASSLLRGHTGELFF. CDR3 sequence (DNA): TGTGCCAGCAGCCTACTCAGGGGACACACCGGGGAGCTGTTTTTT.

The V and J genes are TRBV4-1 and TRBJ2-7; D is ambiguous. The V gene's germline CDR1 is MGHRA and CDR2 YSYEKL. The CDR3 has 15 amino acids. Trimming took off 2 bases at V and 1 base at J, with 12 bases between the two ends. Here the CDR3 reads CASSQQGVSSYEQYF. The CDR3 DNA reads as TGCGCCAGCAGCCAACAAGGTGTTTCTTCCTACGAGCAGTACTTC.

The chain employs TRBV5-1 and TRBJ2-5; TRBD1 matches 7 bases. The J segment lost 3 bases and the V segment lost 3 bases, leaving 8 bases of the junction unmatched. This CDR3 has 15 residues. In germline, CDR1 is SGHRS, CDR2 YFSETQ. This CDR3 reads CASSSYGQAKETQYF. The CDR3, as DNA: TGCGCCAGCAGCTCATACGGACAGGCTAAAGAGACCCAGTACTTC.

J is TRBJ2-7 and V is TRBV4-1; the D gene could be TRBD1 or TRBD2 (5 bases each). Trimming took off 2 bases at V and 3 bases at J, with 17 bases between the two ends. The CDR3 covers 16 residues. From germline, CDR1 is MGHRA and CDR2 YSYEKL. The CDR3 region is CASSQIPGTVVYEQYF. CDR3 DNA: TGCGCCAGCAGCCAAATCCCCGGGACCGTCGTCTACGAGCAGTACTTC.

J is TRBJ1-2 and V is TRBV11-2; D possibly corresponds to TRBD1 (6 bases). The CDR3 loop spans 13 amino acids. Germline V gene sequence: CDR1 SGHAT, CDR2 FQNNGV. Trimming left V 5 bases short and J 3 bases short, with 10 bases between. This CDR3 is CASSHRADYGYTF. Written as DNA, the CDR3 is TGTGCCAGCAGCCACAGGGCAGACTATGGCTACACCTTC.

V is TRBV30 and J is TRBJ1-1; D is ambiguous. Per the germline V gene, CDR1 is GTSNPN and CDR2 is SVGIG (reference sequence). V was pared by 5 bases and J by 0 bases, with 28 bases between. There are 19 residues in the CDR3. The CDR3 DNA reads as TGTGCCTGGTCCAAAAGGGTAAGAGACATTTGGGCCATGAACACTGAAGCTTTCTTT. The encoded protein is CAWSKRVRDIWAMNTEAFF.

The rearrangement joins TRBV10-3 to TRBJ2-1, with TRBD2 identical over 7 bases. The CDR3 runs to 17 residues. J was trimmed by 9 bases and V by 0 bases; bases with no gene match: 14. Germline V lookup: CDR1 ENHRY, CDR2 SYGVKD. This CDR3 is CAISESILGRERSEQFF. The CDR3 DNA is TGTGCCATCAGTGAGTCCATTTTGGGGCGGGAGAGAAGTGAGCAGTTCTTC.

The genes are TRBV7-9 and TRBJ2-6; maybe TRBD1 (5 bases). From germline, CDR1 is SEHNR and CDR2 FQNEAQ (reference sequence). V was clipped by 5 bases and J by 2 bases, with 22 bases between them. CDR3 length: 19 amino acids. CDR3 in amino acids: CASSPPGRVFVAGANVLTF. For the CDR3, the DNA is TGTGCCAGCAGCCCTCCAGGCAGGGTTTTCGTTGCTGGGGCCAACGTCCTGACTTTC.

CDR3 sequence reads: CASSAYTTSTDTQYF. Written as DNA, the CDR3 is TGTGCCAGCAGTGCCTACACTACTAGCACAGATACGCAGTATTTT. The chain links TRBV6-1 to TRBJ2-3; D call uncertain. CDR1 and CDR2 from the germline V gene are MNHNS and SASEGT. Between the trimmed V and J ends, which lost 4 bases and 0 bases, there was a span of 11 bases. The CDR3 consists of 15 residues.

This chain uses TRBV2 with TRBJ2-7; D call uncertain. The ends were cut back, 3 bases at V and 4 bases at J, with 7 bases in the middle. The CDR3 totals 12 residues. Germline V lookup: CDR1 SNHLY, CDR2 FYNNEI. The DNA for the CDR3 is TGTGCCAGCAGTGACTACCAGTACGAGCAGTACTTC. It translates to CASSDYQYEQYF.

The rearrangement uses TRBV4-1 and TRBJ2-7; 9 bases match TRBD1. V was pared by 1 base and J by 2 bases, with 6 bases of the junction left unmatched. Germline V gene lookup returns CDR1 MGHRA and CDR2 YSYEKL. The CDR3 spans 16 residues. The CDR3 spells CASSQGAGQGTYEQYF. The CDR3 coding sequence is TGCGCCAGCAGCCAAGGGGCGGGACAGGGAACCTACGAGCAGTACTTC.

The CDR3 sequence is CASSQDSGGPSPYEQYF. The CDR3, as DNA: TGCGCCAGCAGCCAAGATTCGGGGGGGCCCAGCCCCTACGAGCAGTACTTC. The J gene is TRBJ2-7, the V gene TRBV4-3; 8 bases are shared with TRBD2. Germline assignment: CDR1 LGHNA and CDR2 YSLEER. Germline trimming cut 0 bases from V and 2 bases from J; bases unmatched to any gene: 9. The length of the CDR3 is 17 residues.